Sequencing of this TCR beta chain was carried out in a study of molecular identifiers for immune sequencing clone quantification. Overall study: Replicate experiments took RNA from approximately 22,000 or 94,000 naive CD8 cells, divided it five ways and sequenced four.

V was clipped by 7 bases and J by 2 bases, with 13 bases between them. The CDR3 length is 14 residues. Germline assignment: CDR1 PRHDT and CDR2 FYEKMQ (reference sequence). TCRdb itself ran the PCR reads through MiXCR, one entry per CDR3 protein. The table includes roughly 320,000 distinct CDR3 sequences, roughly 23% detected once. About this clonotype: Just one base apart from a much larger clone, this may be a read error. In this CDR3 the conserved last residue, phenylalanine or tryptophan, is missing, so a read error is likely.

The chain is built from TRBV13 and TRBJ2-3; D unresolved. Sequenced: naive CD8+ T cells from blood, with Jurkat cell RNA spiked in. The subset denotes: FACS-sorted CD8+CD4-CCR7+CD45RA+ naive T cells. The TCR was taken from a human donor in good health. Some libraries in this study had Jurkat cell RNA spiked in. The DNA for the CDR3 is TGTGCCAGCACCCCACAATCCAACACAGATACGCAGTATTCT. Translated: CASTPQSNTDTQYS.